The clone carrying this TCR beta chain was found a few times. Its antigen is unknown. This sample was included in a study of T cell responses to AZD1222 COVID-19 vaccine. Whole-study results and caveats: In the spike-specific TCR repertoire, nearly half reportedly target unmutated variant regions.

Germline lookup yields CDR1 SEHNR and CDR2 FQNEAQ (reference sequence). There are 15 residues in the CDR3. J lost 7 bases, V lost 1 base, and 1 base had no gene match. Using immunoSEQ multiplex PCR, the repertoire was profiled, and TCRdb retains in-frame clones only, with some absent. The data contain about 69,000 clones, less than 90% of them singletons. The origin of this receptor is an adult who received the AZD1222 COVID-19 vaccine. The rearrangement links TRBV7-9 to TRBJ1-6, with 10 bases lining up with TRBD1. The sequences come from peripheral blood, collected 28 days after the second AZD1222 dose. Here the CDR3 DNA reads TGTGCCAGCAGCTTAGAGGGACAGGGGAATTCACCCCTCCACTTT. Encoded protein: CASSLEGQGNSPLHF.